This T cell receptor beta chain originates from a study of blood T cell repertoires in COVID-19. TCRdb's table, derived via immunoSEQ multiplex PCR, lists solely in-frame clones and lacks some. Among 100,000 to 150,000 clones listed, roughly 90% were seen once. The length of the CDR3 is 16 residues. Germline loops: CDR1 SNHLY, CDR2 FYNNEI. V was trimmed by 0 bases and J by 1 base, leaving 12 bases between them. The sequence derives from a man aged 50-59 years with acute or convalescent COVID-19. Sequenced sample: peripheral blood. The rearrangement joins TRBV2 to TRBJ2-5, with D perhaps matching TRBD2 (6 bases). CDR3 sequence reads: CASSEAEGLAQETQYF. The CDR3 nucleotides are TGTGCCAGCAGTGAAGCGGAGGGACTGGCCCAAGAGACCCAGTACTTC.